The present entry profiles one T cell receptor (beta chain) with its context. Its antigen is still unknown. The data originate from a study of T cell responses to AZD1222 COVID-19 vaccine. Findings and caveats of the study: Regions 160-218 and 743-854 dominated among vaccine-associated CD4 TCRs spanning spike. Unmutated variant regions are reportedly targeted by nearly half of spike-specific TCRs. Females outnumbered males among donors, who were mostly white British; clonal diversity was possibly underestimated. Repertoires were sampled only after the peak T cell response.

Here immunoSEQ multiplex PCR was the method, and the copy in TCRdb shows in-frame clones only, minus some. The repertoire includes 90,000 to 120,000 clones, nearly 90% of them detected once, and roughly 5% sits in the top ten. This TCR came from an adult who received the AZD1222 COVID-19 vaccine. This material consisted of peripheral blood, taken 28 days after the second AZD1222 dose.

The chain's CDR3 is CASSLAGGYYGYTF. CDR3 bases: TGCGCCAGCAGCTTGGCGGGGGGGTACTATGGCTACACCTTC. The gene calls are TRBV5-1 and TRBJ1-2; D perhaps matches TRBD1 (5 bases). The V end lost 0 bases, the J end lost 3 bases, and 9 bases lay between the germline ends. CDR1 SGHRS and CDR2 YFSETQ come from the germline V gene. This CDR3 comprises 14 residues.